The 10 T cell receptor beta chains listed next were all sequenced from one sample in a study of technical replicates of blood from a few donors. Sequencing used immunoSEQ multiplex PCR; TCRdb keeps in-frame clones, though not all of them. The sample carries roughly 60,000 clones, 91% recorded once. The sample comprised PBMCs. Source of these receptors: a human donor in good health. Some clones in this sample may be carry-over from other donors' samples.

The V call is TRBV7-3, the J call TRBJ2-5; 8 nucleotides line up with TRBD1. With V trimmed by 5 bases and J by 5 bases, 7 bases remained unmatched. Germline V gene data show CDR1 as SGHTA and CDR2 as FQGTGA. This CDR3 is built from 14 residues. The CDR3: CASSPGQGRETQYF. As DNA, the CDR3 is TGTGCCAGCAGCCCAGGACAGGGCAGGGAGACCCAGTACTTC.

The rearrangement uses TRBV19 and TRBJ2-1, with 9 positions matching TRBD2. The CDR3 is 16 amino acids. Germline CDR1 reads LNHDA; CDR2 reads SQIVND (reference sequence). J was trimmed by 3 bases and V by 6 bases; bases with no gene match: 9. The CDR3 loop reads CASSPRSGRIYNEQFF. As DNA, the CDR3 is TGTGCCAGTAGCCCAAGAAGCGGGAGGATCTACAATGAGCAGTTCTTC.

The CDR3 DNA is TGTGCCAGCTCACCCGGGATAGGCCCAGATACGCAGTATTTT. Its protein is CASSPGIGPDTQYF. The chain joins TRBV18 to TRBJ2-3; a possible D gene is TRBD2 (5 bases). CDR1 KGHSH and CDR2 LQKENI come from the germline V gene. The CDR3 spans 14 residues. V dropped 3 bases and J dropped 4 bases, with 11 bases sitting between them.

The chain employs TRBV7-9 and TRBJ2-1; 9 nucleotides line up with TRBD2. The CDR3 is made up of 18 amino acids. The germline V gene encodes CDR1 SEHNR and CDR2 FQNEAQ (reference sequence). J was trimmed by 7 bases and V by 1 base; bases with no gene match: 14. The DNA for the CDR3 is TGTGCCAGCAGCTTAGGGTTGACCGCGGGGGGGCCCAAGAATGAGCAGTTCTTC. Translated: CASSLGLTAGGPKNEQFF.

The genes are TRBV5-1 and TRBJ2-7; perhaps TRBD2 as D (6 bases). Trimming took 4 bases from V and 3 from J, leaving 11 bases between them. Germline CDR1 is SGHRS and CDR2 is YFSETQ. CDR3 length: 13 residues. CDR3 sequence (DNA): TGCGCCAGCAGCCCTGGAGGGTTCTACGAGCAGTACTTC. Translating it yields CASSPGGFYEQYF.

The chain recombines TRBV27 with TRBJ1-2; a weak D match, TRBD1 (6 bases). CDR1 and CDR2 from the germline V gene are MNHEY and SMNVEV (reference sequence). CDR3 length: 16 residues. V lost 4 bases, J lost 4 bases, and 19 bases lay in between. The CDR3 loop reads CASSSLSRGNGYGYTF. The CDR3 nucleotides are TGTGCCAGCAGTTCATTAAGCAGGGGAAACGGCTATGGCTACACCTTC.

V usage is TRBV14 and J usage is TRBJ2-5, with D tentatively TRBD2 (6 bases). CDR1 SGHDN and CDR2 FVKESK come from the germline V gene. Deletions cut 3 bases from V and 6 bases from J, with 14 bases between. The CDR3 consists of 14 residues. CDR3 nucleotide sequence: TGTGCCAGCAGCCAGGGGGGATCGCGGCAGACCCAGTACTTC. Its translation is CASSQGGSRQTQYF.

The V call is TRBV4-3, the J call TRBJ1-2, with 8 bases that match TRBD1. The germline gives CDR1 LGHNA, CDR2 YSLEER. The CDR3 extends over 16 amino acids. The J segment lost 7 bases and the V segment lost 0 bases, leaving 10 bases of the junction unmatched. The CDR3 bases are TGCGCCAGCAGCCAAGATAGGCAGGGGGCGGGCGTTGGCTACACCTTC. It translates to CASSQDRQGAGVGYTF.

The chain joins TRBV6-5 to TRBJ1-2; possibly TRBD1 for D (6 bases). V shed 7 bases and J shed 8 bases, with 23 bases lying between them. Looked up from germline, CDR1 is MNHEY and CDR2 is SVGAGI. The CDR3 consists of 15 residues. In DNA form, the CDR3 reads TGTGCCAGCAAAATACAGGGCACAGCTGCTGGAGGCTACACCTTC. This codes for CASKIQGTAAGGYTF.

This sequence joins TRBV7-8 and TRBJ1-2; TRBD1 agrees at 7 bases. The CDR3 loop spans 13 amino acids. V trimming: 5 bases; J trimming: 2 bases; junction bases outside the gene matches: 2. Germline V lookup: CDR1 SGHVS, CDR2 FQNEAQ. CDR3 sequence: CASSPDRNYGYTF. In DNA form, the CDR3 reads TGTGCCAGCAGCCCGGACAGGAACTATGGCTACACCTTC.